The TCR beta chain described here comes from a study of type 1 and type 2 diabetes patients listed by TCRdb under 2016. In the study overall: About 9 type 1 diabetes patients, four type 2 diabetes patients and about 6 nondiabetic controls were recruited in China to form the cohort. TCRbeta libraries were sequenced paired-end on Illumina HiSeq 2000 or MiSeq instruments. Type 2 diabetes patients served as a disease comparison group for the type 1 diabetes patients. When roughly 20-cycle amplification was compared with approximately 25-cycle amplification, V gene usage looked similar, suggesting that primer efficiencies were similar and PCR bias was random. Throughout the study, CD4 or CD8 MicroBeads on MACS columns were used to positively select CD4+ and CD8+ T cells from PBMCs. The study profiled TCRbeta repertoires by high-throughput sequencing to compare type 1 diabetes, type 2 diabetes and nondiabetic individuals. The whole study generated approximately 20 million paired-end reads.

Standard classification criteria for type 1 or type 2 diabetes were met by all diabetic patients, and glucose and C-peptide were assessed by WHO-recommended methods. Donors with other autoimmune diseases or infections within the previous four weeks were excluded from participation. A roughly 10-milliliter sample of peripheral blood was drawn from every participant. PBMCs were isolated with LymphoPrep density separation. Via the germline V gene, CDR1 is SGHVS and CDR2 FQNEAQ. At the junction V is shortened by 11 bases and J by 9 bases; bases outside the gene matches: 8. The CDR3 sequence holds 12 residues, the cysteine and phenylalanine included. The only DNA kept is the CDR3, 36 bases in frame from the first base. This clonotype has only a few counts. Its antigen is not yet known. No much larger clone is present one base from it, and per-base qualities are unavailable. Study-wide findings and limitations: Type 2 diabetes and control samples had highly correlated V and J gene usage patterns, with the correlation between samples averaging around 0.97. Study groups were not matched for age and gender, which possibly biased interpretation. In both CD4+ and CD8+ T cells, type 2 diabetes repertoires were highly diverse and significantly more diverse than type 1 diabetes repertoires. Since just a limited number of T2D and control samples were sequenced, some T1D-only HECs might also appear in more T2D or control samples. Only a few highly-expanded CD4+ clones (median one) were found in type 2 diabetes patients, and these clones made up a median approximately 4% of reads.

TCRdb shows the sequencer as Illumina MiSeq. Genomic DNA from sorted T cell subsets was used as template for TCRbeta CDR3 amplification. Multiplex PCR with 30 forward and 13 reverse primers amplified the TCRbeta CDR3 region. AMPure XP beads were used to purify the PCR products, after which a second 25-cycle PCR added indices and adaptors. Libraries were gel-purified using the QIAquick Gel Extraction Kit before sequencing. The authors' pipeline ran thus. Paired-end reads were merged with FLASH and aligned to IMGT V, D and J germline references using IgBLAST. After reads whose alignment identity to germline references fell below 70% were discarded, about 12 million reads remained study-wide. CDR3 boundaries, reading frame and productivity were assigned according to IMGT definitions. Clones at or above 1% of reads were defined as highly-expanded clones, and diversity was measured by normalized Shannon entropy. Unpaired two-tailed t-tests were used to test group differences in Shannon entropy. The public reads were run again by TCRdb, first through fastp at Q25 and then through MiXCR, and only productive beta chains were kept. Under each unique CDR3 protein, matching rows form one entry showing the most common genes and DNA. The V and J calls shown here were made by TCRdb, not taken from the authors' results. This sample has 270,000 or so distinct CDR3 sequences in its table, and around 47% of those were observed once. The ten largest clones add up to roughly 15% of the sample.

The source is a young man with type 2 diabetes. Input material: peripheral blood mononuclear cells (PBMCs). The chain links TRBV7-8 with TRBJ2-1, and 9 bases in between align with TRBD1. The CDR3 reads CAGADRGIEQFF. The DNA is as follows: TGTGCCGGAGCCGACAGGGGGATTGAGCAGTTCTTC.